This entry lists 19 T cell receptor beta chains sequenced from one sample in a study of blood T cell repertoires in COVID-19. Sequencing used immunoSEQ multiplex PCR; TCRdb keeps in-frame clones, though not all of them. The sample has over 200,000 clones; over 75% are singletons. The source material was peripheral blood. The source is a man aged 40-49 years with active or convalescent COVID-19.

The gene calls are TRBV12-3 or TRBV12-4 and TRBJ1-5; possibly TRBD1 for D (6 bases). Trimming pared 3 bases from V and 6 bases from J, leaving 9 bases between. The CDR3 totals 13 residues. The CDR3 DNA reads TGTGCCAGCAGTTTGGCAGGGGTTCAGCCCCAGCATTTT. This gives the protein CASSLAGVQPQHF.

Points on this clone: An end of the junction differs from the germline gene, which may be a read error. This chain's CDR3 is CASSPGTGGEYYGYTF. DNA for the CDR3: TGTGCCAGCAGCCCAGGGACAGGAGGGGAATACTACGGCTACACCTTC. The chain uses TRBV28 and TRBJ1-2; 8 positions agree with TRBD1. Germline CDR1 is MDHEN and CDR2 is SYDVKM. There are 16 residues in the CDR3.

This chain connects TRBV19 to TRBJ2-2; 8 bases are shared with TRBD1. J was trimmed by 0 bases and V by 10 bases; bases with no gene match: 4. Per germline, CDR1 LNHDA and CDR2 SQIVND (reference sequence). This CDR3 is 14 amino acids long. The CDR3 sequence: CATRTGTNTGELFF. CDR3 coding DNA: TGTGCCACCCGGACAGGGACGAACACCGGGGAGCTGTTTTTT.

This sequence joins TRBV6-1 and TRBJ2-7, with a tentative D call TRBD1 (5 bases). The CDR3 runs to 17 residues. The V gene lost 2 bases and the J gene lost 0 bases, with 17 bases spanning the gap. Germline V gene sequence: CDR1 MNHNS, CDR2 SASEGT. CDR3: CASSEITGTGISYEQYF. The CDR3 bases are TGTGCCAGCAGTGAAATCACAGGAACAGGAATCTCCTACGAGCAGTACTTC.

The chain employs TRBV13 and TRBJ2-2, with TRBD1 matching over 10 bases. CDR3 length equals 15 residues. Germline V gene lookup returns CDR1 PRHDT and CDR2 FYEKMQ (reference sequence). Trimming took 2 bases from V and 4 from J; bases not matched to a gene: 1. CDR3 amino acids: CASSLRQGATGELFF. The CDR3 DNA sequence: TGTGCCAGCAGCTTAAGACAGGGGGCCACCGGGGAGCTGTTTTTT.

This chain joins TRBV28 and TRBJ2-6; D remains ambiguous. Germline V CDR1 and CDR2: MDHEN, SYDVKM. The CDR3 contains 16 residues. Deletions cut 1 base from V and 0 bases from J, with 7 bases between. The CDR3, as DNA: TGTGCCAGCAGTTTATCCCGGGTCTCTGGGGCCAACGTCCTGACTTTC. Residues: CASSLSRVSGANVLTF.

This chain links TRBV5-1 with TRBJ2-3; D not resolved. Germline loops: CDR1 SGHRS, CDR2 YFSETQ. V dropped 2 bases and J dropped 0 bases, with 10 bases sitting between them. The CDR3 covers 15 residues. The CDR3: CASSFSPLSTDTQYF. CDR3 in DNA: TGCGCCAGCAGCTTCTCTCCCCTTAGCACAGATACGCAGTATTTT. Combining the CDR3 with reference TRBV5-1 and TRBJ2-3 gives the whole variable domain KAGVTQTPRYLIKTRGQQVTLSCSPISGHRSVSWYQQTPGQGLQFLFEYFSETQRNKGNFPGRFSGRQFSNSRSEMNVSTLELGDSALYLCASSFSPLSTDTQYFGPGTRLTVL.

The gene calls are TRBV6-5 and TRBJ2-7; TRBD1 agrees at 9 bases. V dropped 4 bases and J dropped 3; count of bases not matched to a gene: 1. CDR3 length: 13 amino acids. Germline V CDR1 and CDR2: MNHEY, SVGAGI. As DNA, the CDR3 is TGTGCCAGCAGTTCGACAGGGGGCTACGAGCAGTACTTC. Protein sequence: CASSSTGGYEQYF.

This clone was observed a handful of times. Here the CDR3 reads CASSGTGFSGNTIYF. DNA of the CDR3: TGTGCCAGTAGTGGAACAGGGTTCAGTGGAAACACCATATATTTT. The V call is TRBV19, the J call TRBJ1-3; TRBD1 might be the D (6 bases). CDR3 size: 15 residues. Trimming took off 5 bases at V and 3 bases at J, with 14 bases between the two ends. CDR1 is LNHDA and CDR2 is SQIVND in the germline V gene (reference sequence).

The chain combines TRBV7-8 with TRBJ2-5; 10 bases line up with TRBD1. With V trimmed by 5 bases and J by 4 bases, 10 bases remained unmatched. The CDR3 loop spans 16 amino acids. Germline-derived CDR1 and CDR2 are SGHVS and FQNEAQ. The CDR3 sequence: CASSTLTGTGAETQYF. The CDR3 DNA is TGTGCCAGCAGCACCCTAACCGGGACAGGGGCAGAGACCCAGTACTTC.

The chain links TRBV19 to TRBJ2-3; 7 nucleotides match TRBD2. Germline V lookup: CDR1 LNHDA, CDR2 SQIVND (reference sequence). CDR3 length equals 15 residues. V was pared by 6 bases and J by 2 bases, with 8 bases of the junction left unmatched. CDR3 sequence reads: CASSSDGGFTDTQYF. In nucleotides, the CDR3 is TGTGCCAGTAGCTCAGACGGGGGGTTCACAGATACGCAGTATTTT.

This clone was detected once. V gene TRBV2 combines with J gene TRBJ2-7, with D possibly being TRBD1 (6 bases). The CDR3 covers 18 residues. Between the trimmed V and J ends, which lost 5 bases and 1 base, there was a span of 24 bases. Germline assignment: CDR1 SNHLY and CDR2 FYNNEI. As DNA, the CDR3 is TGTGCCAGCAGTTGGGTAGAACACAGGGTAACGGGATCCTACGAGCAGTACTTC. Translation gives CASSWVEHRVTGSYEQYF.

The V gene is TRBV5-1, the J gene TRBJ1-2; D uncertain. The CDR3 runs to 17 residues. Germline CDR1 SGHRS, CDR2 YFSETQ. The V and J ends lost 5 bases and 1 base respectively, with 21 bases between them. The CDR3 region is CASSTAGGYPYNYGYTF. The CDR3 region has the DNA TGCGCCAGCAGTACCGCCGGCGGATACCCTTATAACTATGGCTACACCTTC.

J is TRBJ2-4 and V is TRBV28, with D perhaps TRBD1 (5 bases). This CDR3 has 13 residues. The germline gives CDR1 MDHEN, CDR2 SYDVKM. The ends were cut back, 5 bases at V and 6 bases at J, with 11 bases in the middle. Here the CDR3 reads CASSRTPLNIQYF. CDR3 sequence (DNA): TGTGCCAGCAGTCGGACACCCTTAAACATTCAGTACTTC.

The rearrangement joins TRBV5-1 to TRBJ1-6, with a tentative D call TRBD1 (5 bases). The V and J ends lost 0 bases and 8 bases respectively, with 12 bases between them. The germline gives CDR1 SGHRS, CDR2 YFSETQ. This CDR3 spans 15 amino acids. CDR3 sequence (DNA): TGCGCCAGCAGCTTGGCTGGCCAGGGCTATTCACCCCTCCACTTT. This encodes CASSLAGQGYSPLHF.

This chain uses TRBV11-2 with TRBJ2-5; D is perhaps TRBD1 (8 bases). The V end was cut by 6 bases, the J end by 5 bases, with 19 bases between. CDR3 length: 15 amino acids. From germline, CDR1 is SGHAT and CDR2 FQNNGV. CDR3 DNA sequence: TGTGCCAGCAGACTCACAGGGGGGCGGGAGGAGACCCAGTACTTC. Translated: CASRLTGGREETQYF. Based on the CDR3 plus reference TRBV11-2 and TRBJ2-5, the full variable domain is EAGVAQSPRYKIIEKRQSVAFWCNPISGHATLYWYQQILGQGPKLLIQFQNNGVVDDSQLPKDRFSAERLKGVDSTLKIQPAKLEDSAVYLCASRLTGGREETQYFGPGTRLLVL.

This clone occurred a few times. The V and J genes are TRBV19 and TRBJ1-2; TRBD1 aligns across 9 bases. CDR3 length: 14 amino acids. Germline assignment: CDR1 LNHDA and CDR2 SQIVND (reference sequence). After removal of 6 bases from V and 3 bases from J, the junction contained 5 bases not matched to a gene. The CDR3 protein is CASRNRGHDYGYTF. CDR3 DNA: TGTGCCAGTAGGAACAGGGGGCACGACTATGGCTACACCTTC.

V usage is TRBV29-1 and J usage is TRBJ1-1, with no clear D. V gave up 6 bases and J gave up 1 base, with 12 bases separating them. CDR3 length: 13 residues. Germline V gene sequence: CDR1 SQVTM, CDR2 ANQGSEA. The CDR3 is CSVQQSPNTEAFF. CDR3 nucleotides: TGCAGCGTCCAACAGAGCCCGAACACTGAAGCTTTCTTT.

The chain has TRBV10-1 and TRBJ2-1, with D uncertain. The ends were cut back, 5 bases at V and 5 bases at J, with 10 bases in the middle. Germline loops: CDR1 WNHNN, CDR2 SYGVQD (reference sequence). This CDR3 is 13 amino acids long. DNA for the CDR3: TGCGCCAGCAGTCGTCCAGGAAACAATGAGCAGTTCTTC. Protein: CASSRPGNNEQFF.